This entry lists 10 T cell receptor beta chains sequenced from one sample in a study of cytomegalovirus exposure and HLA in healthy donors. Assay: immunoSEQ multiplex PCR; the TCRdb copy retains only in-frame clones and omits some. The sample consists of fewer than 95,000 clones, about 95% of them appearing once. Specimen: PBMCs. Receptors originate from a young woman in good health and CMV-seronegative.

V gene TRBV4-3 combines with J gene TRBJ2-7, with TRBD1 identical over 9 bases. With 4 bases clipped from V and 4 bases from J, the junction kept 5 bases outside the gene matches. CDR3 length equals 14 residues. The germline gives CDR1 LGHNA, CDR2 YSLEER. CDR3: CASSLGQGTYEQYF. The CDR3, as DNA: TGCGCCAGCAGCCTAGGACAGGGGACGTACGAGCAGTACTTC.

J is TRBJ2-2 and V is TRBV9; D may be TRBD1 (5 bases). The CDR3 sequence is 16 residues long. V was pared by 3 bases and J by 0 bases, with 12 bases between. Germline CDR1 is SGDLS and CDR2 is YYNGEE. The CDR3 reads CASSDDRYSNTGELFF. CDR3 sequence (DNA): TGTGCCAGCAGCGATGACAGATACTCGAACACCGGGGAGCTGTTTTTT.

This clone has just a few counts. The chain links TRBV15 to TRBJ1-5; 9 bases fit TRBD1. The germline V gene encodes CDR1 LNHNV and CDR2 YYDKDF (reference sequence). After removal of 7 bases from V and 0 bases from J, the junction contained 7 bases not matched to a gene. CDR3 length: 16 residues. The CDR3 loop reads CATKRTGADSNQPQHF. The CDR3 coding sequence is TGTGCCACCAAGAGGACAGGGGCCGATAGCAATCAGCCCCAGCATTTT. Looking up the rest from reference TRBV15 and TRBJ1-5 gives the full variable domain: DAMVIQNPRYQVTQFGKPVTLSCSQTLNHNVMYWYQQKSSQAPKLLFHYYDKDFNNEADTPDNFQSRRPNTSFCFLDIRSPGLGDTAMYLCATKRTGADSNQPQHFGDGTRLSIL.

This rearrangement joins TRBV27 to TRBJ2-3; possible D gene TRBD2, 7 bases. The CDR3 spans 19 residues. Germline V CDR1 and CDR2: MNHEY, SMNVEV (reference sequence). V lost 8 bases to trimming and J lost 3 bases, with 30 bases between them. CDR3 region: CASLTTWGLTGNRTDTQYF. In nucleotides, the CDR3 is TGTGCCAGCCTTACTACCTGGGGACTAACAGGGAATAGGACAGATACGCAGTATTTT.

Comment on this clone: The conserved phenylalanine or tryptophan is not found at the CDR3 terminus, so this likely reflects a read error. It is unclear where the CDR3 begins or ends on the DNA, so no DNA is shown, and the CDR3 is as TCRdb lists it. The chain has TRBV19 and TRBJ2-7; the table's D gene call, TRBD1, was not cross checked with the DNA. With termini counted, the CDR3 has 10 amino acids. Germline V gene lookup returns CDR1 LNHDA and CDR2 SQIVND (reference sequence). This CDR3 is CASRGDRASC.

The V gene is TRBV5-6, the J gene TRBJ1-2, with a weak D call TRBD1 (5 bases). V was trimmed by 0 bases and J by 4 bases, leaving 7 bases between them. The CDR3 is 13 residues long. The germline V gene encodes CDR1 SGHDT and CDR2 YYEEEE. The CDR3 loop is CASSLGQIYGYTF. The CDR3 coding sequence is TGTGCCAGCAGCTTGGGACAGATCTATGGCTACACCTTC. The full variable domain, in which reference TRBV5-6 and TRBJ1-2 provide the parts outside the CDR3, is DAGVTQSPTHLIKTRGQQVTLRCSPKSGHDTVSWYQQALGQGPQFIFQYYEEEERQRGNFPDRFSGHQFPNYSSELNVNALLLGDSALYLCASSLGQIYGYTFGSGTRLTVV.

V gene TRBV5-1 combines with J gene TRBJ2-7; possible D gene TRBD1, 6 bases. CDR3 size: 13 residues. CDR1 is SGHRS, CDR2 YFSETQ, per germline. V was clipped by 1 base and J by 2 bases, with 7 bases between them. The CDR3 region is CASSLTGTYEQYF. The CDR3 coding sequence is TGCGCCAGCAGCTTGACAGGGACCTACGAGCAGTACTTC.

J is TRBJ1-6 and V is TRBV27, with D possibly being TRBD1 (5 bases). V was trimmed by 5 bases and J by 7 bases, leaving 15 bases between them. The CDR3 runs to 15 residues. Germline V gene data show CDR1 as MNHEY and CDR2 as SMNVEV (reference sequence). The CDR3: CASSPDSASNSPLHF. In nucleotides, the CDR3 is TGTGCCAGCAGTCCAGACAGTGCATCCAATTCACCCCTCCACTTT.

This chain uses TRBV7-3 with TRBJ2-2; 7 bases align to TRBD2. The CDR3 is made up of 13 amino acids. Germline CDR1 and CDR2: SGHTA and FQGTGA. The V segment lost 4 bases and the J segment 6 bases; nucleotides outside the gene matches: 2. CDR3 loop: CASSSTSAGELFF. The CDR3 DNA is TGTGCCAGCAGCTCCACTAGCGCCGGGGAGCTGTTTTTT.

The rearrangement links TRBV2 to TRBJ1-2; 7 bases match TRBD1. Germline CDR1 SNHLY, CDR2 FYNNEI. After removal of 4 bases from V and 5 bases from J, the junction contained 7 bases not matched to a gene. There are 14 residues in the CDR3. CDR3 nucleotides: TGTGCCAGCAGTGTTGGGACAGCAAATTATGGCTACACCTTC. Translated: CASSVGTANYGYTF.